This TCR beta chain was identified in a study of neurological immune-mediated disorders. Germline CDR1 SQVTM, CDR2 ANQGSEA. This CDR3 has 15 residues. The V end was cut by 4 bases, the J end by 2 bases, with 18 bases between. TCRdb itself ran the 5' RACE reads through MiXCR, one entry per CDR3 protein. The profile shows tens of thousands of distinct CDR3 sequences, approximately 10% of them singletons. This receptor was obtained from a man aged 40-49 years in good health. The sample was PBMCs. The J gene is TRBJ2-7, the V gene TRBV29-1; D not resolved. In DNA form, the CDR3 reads TGCAGCGTTGCAGGTAGGGCTGAAAAGACCTACGAGCAGTACTTC. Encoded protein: CSVAGRAEKTYEQYF.